The entry below describes one T cell receptor beta chain. Its cognate antigen is unknown. Researchers ran the PCR with 60 Vbeta and 13 Jbeta primers. The assay was immunoSEQ multiplex PCR, and TCRdb's table has in-frame clones only and misses some. The table shows around 240,000 clones, with 82% occurring only once. The record originates from a study of cytomegalovirus exposure and HLA in healthy donors. Study-wide findings and caveats: Most TCR beta V segments were productive about 90% or about 30% of the time in an earlier analysis. The authors judged a highly shared variant cluster likely a sequencing artifact. Presence/absence analyses treated sequencing depth as roughly uniform across donors.

The V gene end was trimmed by 3 bases and the J gene end by 2 bases; junction bases not matched to a gene: 1. CDR3 size: 13 residues. CDR1 and CDR2 from the germline V gene are SGHVS and FQNEAQ. This receptor was identified in a woman in her thirties or forties in good health and CMV-seropositive. The specimen sequenced was PBMCs. This chain links TRBV7-8 with TRBJ2-7, with 7 bases matching TRBD1. CDR3 nucleotides: TGTGCCAGCAGCTTCAGGGGGACCTACGAGCAGTACTTC. Its protein is CASSFRGTYEQYF.